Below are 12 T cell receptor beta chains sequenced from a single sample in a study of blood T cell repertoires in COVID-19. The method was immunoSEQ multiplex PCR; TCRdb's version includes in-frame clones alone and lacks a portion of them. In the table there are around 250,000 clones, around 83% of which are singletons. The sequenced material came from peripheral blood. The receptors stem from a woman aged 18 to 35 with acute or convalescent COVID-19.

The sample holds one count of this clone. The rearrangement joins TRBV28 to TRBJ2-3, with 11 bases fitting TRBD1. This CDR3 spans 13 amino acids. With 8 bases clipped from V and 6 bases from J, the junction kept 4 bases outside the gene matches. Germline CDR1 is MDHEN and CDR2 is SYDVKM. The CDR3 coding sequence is TGTGCCAGCTTGGACAGGGGGCTGGATACGCAGTATTTT. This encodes CASLDRGLDTQYF. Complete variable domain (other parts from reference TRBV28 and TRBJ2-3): DVKVTQSSRYLVKRTGEKVFLECVQDMDHENMFWYRQDPGLGLRLIYFSYDVKMKEKGDIPEGYSVSREKKERFSLILESASTNQTSMYLCASLDRGLDTQYFGPGTRLTVL.

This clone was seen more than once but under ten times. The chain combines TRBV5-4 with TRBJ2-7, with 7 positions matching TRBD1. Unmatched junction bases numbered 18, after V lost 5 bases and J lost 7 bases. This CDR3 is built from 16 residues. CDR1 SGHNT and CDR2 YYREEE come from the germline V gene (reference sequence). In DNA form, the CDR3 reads TGTGCCAGCAGTTTTGGCCTTAAGACAGGGAGTGGTGAGCAGTACTTC. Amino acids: CASSFGLKTGSGEQYF.

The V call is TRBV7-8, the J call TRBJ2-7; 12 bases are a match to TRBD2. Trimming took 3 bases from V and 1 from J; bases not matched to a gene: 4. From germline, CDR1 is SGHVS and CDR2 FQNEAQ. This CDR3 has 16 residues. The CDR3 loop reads CASSFGTSGSSYEQYF. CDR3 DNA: TGTGCCAGCAGCTTCGGGACTAGCGGGTCTTCCTACGAGCAGTACTTC. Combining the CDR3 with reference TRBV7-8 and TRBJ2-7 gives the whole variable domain GAGVSQSPRYKVAKRGQDVALRCDPISGHVSLFWYQQALGQGPEFLTYFQNEAQLDKSGLPSDRFFAERPEGSVSTLKIQRTQQEDSAVYLCASSFGTSGSSYEQYFGPGTRLTVT.

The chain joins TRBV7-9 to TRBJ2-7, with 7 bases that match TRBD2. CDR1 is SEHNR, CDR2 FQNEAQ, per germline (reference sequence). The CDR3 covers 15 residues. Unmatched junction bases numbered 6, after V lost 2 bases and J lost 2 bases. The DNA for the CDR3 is TGTGCCAGCAGCTTACGGTCTAGCGGTACCTACGAGCAGTACTTC. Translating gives CASSLRSSGTYEQYF.

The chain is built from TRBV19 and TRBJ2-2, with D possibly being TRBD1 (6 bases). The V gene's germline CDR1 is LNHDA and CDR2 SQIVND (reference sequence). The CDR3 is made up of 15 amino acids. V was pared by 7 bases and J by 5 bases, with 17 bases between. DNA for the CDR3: TGTGCCAGTAAGGCGGTCAGGGGTAATACCGGGGAGCTGTTTTTT. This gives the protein CASKAVRGNTGELFF.

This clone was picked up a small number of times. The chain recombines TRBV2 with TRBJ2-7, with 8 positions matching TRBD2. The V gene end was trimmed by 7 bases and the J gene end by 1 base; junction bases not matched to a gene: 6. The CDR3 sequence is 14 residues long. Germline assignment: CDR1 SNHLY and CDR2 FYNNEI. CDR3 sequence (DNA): TGTGCCAGCACGTCGGGAGGGCAGTCCTACGAGCAGTACTTC. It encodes CASTSGGQSYEQYF.

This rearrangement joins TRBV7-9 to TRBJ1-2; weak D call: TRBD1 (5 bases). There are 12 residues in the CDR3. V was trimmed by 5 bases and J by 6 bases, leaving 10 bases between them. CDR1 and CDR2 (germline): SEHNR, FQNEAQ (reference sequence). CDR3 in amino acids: CASSQQVDGYTF. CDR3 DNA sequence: TGTGCCAGCAGCCAACAGGTTGATGGCTACACCTTC. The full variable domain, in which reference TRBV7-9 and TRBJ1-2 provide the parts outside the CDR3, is DTGVSQNPRHKITKRGQNVTFRCDPISEHNRLYWYRQTLGQGPEFLTYFQNEAQLEKSRLLSDRFSAERPKGSFSTLEIQRTEQGDSAMYLCASSQQVDGYTFGSGTRLTVV.

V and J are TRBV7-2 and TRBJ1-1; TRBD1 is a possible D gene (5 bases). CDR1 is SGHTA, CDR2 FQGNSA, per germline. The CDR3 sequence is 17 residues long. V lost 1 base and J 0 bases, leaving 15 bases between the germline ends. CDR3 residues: CASSLVALTAMNTEAFF. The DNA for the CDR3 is TGTGCCAGCAGCTTAGTCGCCCTGACAGCTATGAACACTGAAGCTTTCTTT.

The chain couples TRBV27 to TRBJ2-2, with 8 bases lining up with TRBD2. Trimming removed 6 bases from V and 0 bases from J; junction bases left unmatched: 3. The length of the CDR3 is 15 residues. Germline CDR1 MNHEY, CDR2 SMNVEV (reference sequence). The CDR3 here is CASRISGANTGELFF. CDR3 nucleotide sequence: TGTGCCAGCAGAATTAGCGGGGCGAACACCGGGGAGCTGTTTTTT.

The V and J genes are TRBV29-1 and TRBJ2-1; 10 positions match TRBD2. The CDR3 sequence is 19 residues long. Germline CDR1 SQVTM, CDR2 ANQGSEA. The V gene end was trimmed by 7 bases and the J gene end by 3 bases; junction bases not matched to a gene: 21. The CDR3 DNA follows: TGCAGCGCCCCGGGAGAAGGCCTAGCGGGAGTTTCTGTCTACAATGAGCAGTTCTTC. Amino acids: CSAPGEGLAGVSVYNEQFF.

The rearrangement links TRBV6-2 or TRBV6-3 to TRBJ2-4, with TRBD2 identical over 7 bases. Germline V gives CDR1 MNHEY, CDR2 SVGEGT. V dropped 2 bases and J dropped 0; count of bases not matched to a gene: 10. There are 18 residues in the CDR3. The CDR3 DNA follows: TGTGCCAGCAGTTACCCCCAGCCTAGCGGAGTAGCCAAAAACATTCAGTACTTC. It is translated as CASSYPQPSGVAKNIQYF.

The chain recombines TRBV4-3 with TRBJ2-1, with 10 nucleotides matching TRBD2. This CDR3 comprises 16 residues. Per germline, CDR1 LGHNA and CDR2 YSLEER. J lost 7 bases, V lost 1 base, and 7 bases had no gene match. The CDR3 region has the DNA TGCGCCAGCAGCCAAGTTCCTAGCGGGGGAGGTAATGAGCAGTTCTTC. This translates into CASSQVPSGGGNEQFF.